What follows are 4 T cell receptor beta chains derived from one specimen sequenced in a study of blood T cell repertoires in COVID-19. Profiling relied on immunoSEQ multiplex PCR, and the TCRdb table lists in-frame clones only, not all of them. The sample records a few hundred thousand clones, more than 75% being singletons. The sequenced material came from PBMCs or T cells enriched from blood (not recorded which). The receptor source for this set is a man aged 25 to 45 who had recovered from COVID-19.

The chain recombines TRBV7-2 with TRBJ1-2, with TRBD1 matching over 8 bases. CDR3 length equals 14 residues. The V segment lost 5 bases and the J segment 7 bases; nucleotides outside the gene matches: 9. Looked up from germline, CDR1 is SGHTA and CDR2 is FQGNSA. As DNA, the CDR3 is TGTGCCAGCAGCCCCCGGACAGGGTGGTTTGGCTACACCTTC. It yields the protein CASSPRTGWFGYTF. The variable domain in full, with the rest retrieved from reference TRBV7-2 and TRBJ1-2, is GAGVSQSPSNKVTEKGKDVELRCDPISGHTALYWYRQSLGQGLEFLIYFQGNSAPDKSGLPSDRFSAERTGGSVSTLTIQRTQQEDSAVYLCASSPRTGWFGYTFGSGTRLTVV.

This clone has a handful of counts. The chain employs TRBV4-2 and TRBJ2-1; tentatively, D is TRBD1 (5 bases). Germline CDR1 is LGHNA and CDR2 is YNFKEQ. Trimming took 4 bases from V and 9 from J, leaving 13 bases between them. CDR3 length: 13 residues. CDR3 bases: TGTGCCAGCAGCCTTCAGACCCAGGGTGAGCAGTTCTTC. Translation gives CASSLQTQGEQFF.

J is TRBJ1-3 and V is TRBV9; 8 nucleotides align to TRBD1. The CDR3 contains 14 residues. Germline CDR1 SGDLS, CDR2 YYNGEE. After removal of 4 bases from V and 5 bases from J, the junction contained 5 bases not matched to a gene. Here the CDR3 reads CASSSRQGRNTIYF. The CDR3 region has the DNA TGTGCCAGCAGCTCAAGACAGGGGAGAAACACCATATATTTT.

This clone occurred a few times. The rearrangement joins TRBV5-4 to TRBJ1-6; tentatively, D is TRBD1 (5 bases). CDR1 SGHNT and CDR2 YYREEE come from the germline V gene (reference sequence). V shed 5 bases and J shed 5 bases, with 8 bases lying between them. The CDR3 spans 13 residues. The CDR3 DNA is TGTGCCAGCAGAGACAGCAATAATTCACCCCTCCACTTT. Translation gives CASRDSNNSPLHF.